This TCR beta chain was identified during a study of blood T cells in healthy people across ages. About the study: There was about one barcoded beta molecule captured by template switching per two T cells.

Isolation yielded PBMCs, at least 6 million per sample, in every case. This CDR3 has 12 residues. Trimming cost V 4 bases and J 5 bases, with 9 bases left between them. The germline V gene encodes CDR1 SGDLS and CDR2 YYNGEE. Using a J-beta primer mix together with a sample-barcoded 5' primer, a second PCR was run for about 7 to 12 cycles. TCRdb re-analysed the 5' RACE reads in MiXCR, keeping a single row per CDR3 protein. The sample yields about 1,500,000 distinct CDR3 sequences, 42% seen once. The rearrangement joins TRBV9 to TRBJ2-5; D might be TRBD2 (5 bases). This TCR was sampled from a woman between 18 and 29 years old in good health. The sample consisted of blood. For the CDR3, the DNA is TGTGCCAGCAGCCTGGAGGACGAGACCCAGTACTTC. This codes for CASSLEDETQYF. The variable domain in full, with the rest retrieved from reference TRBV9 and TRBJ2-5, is DSGVTQTPKHLITATGQRVTLRCSPRSGDLSVYWYQQSLDQGLQFLIQYYNGEERAKGNILERFSAQQFPDLHSELNLSSLELGDSALYFCASSLEDETQYFGPGTRLLVL.